The 2 T cell receptor beta chains in this list originate from one sample, sequenced in a study of CD8+CD57+ T cells in acquired aplastic anemia. In patients chosen for sequencing, flow cytometry had shown CD8+CD57+ cell expansion. Genomic DNA, the template, was used for profiling of the TCR beta VDJ and CDR3. MiXCR, applied by TCRdb to the reads, yields one record per CDR3 protein. This table holds 150,000 to 200,000 distinct CDR3 sequences, around 48% found once. The source material was sorted CD4+, CD8+, or CD8+CD57+ T cells (not recorded which) from PBMCs. These receptors all stem from a human donor with aplastic anemia.

The rearrangement links TRBV29-1 to TRBJ1-2; 8 nucleotides align to TRBD1. The V gene end was trimmed by 7 bases and the J gene end by 2 bases; junction bases not matched to a gene: 6. Germline V gives CDR1 SQVTM, CDR2 ANQGSEA. The CDR3 loop spans 13 amino acids. The CDR3 loop is CSAVQGANYGYTF. The CDR3 DNA reads TGCAGCGCCGTCCAGGGGGCGAACTATGGCTACACCTTC.

As concerns this clonotype: The germline gene is not matched at one end of the junction; a read error may be the cause. The rearrangement uses TRBV24-1 and TRBJ2-7, with 14 bases lining up with TRBD2. Germline loops: CDR1 KGHDR, CDR2 SFDVKD. CDR3 length: 12 residues. The CDR3 loop reads CASSRLAGGLYF. The CDR3 DNA reads as TGTGCCAGCAGTCGACTAGCGGGAGGGCTGTACTTC.